One and the same sample provided the 30 T cell receptor beta chains below, sequenced in a study of CD8 T cells in ankylosing spondylitis. TCRdb processed the 5' RACE reads anew with MiXCR; each CDR3 protein has one entry. Of some 350,000 distinct CDR3 sequences in the sample, roughly 14% are singletons; the top ten hold 0.85% to 1.4%. Sequencing was done on a sample of blood, either unsorted or a sorted T cell fraction (not recorded which). The receptors shown here come from a male donor with ankylosing spondylitis or in good health (not recorded which).

This clonotype occurred a few times. This sequence joins TRBV4-1 and TRBJ2-3; perhaps D is TRBD1 or TRBD2 (5 bases each). The CDR3 has 14 residues. Germline V lookup: CDR1 MGHRA, CDR2 YSYEKL. V lost 3 bases and J lost 9, with 16 bases in between. CDR3 DNA: TGCGCCAGCAGCCACGGGGCAGGGCTTCGGACGCAGTATTTT. Its protein is CASSHGAGLRTQYF.

This clonotype has more than one count but fewer than ten. V gene TRBV12-3 or TRBV12-4 combines with J gene TRBJ2-3; the match to TRBD2 covers 8 bases. J gave up 0 bases and V 2 bases, and 4 bases lay outside the gene matches. The CDR3 covers 16 residues. The DNA for the CDR3 is TGTGCCAGCAGTTTAACGGGGGGGGCTAGCACAGATACGCAGTATTTT. Translation: CASSLTGGASTDTQYF.

This clonotype was observed a handful of times. This chain joins TRBV20-1 and TRBJ1-1; D is unclear. The V gene's germline CDR1 is DFQATT and CDR2 SNEGSKA (reference sequence). The CDR3 has 11 residues. V lost 4 bases and J 10 bases, leaving 13 bases between the germline ends. Here the CDR3 reads CSATDGMRAFF. Here the CDR3 DNA reads TGCAGTGCTACAGACGGAATGAGAGCTTTCTTT.

This clonotype was recorded at least ten times. The CDR3 DNA sequence: TGTGCCAGCAGCCCTCGGGGGGCGTACAATGAGCAGTTCTTC. Translation gives CASSPRGAYNEQFF. V and J are TRBV12-3 or TRBV12-4 and TRBJ2-1; possibly TRBD2 for D (7 bases). V gave up 6 bases and J gave up 4 bases, with 13 bases separating them. CDR3 length: 14 amino acids.

The chain has TRBV11-2 and TRBJ2-7, with TRBD2 matching 13 bases. Germline V gene data show CDR1 as SGHAT and CDR2 as FQNNGV. The trim removed 1 base at V and 2 bases at J, leaving 5 bases unmatched. This CDR3 region has 17 residues. CDR3 in amino acids: CASSLGPGTSGTYEQYF. The CDR3 nucleotides read TGTGCCAGCAGCTTAGGGCCTGGGACTAGCGGGACCTACGAGCAGTACTTC.

The V and J genes are TRBV20-1 and TRBJ2-1; D is unresolved. Germline CDR1 DFQATT, CDR2 SNEGSKA (reference sequence). The CDR3 extends over 17 amino acids. The CDR3, as DNA: TGCTGCGCTAGAGCCTTGGGCAGTCTGAGCTCCTACAATGAGCAGTTCTTC. It encodes CCARALGSLSSYNEQFF.

In this sample, this clonotype turned up a few times. V and J are TRBV6-5 and TRBJ1-1; D uncertain. This CDR3 contains 11 residues. Trimming pared 6 bases from V and 6 bases from J, leaving 8 bases between. CDR1 is MNHEY and CDR2 is SVGAGI in the germline V gene. CDR3: CASSGVAEAFF. The DNA of the CDR3 is TGTGCCAGCAGCGGGGTAGCTGAAGCTTTCTTT.

The rearrangement uses TRBV28 and TRBJ1-2; D is unclear. V lost 7 bases and J lost 10, with 19 bases in between. There are 13 residues in the CDR3. Germline V lookup: CDR1 MDHEN, CDR2 SYDVKM. The CDR3 region has the DNA TGTGCCAGCAACAAGCCGGTAGTATCTGCCTACACCTTC. It codes for CASNKPVVSAYTF.

This clonotype was observed a few times. The chain is built from TRBV12-3 or TRBV12-4 and TRBJ2-2; 7 nucleotides line up with TRBD2. Trimming at V came to 2 bases and at J to 7 bases, leaving 1 base not matched to a gene. This CDR3 region has 13 residues. The CDR3 DNA reads TGTGCCAGCAGTTTACGGGGGGTCGGGGAGCTGTTTTTT. Its protein is CASSLRGVGELFF.

The chain recombines TRBV6-5 with TRBJ1-2, with a weak D call TRBD1 (5 bases). Trimming took 2 bases from V and 2 from J, leaving 12 bases between them. The germline V gene has CDR1 MNHEY and CDR2 SVGAGI. The CDR3 extends over 15 amino acids. The CDR3 loop is CASSYRPGQNYGYTF. The CDR3 DNA sequence: TGTGCCAGCAGTTACCGGCCAGGGCAAAACTATGGCTACACCTTC.

This clonotype was counted ten times or more. V gene TRBV25-1 combines with J gene TRBJ2-2; 8 nucleotides line up with TRBD2. The germline CDR1 and CDR2 sequences are MGHDK and SYGVNS. The CDR3 consists of 14 residues. V shed 3 bases, J shed 3 bases, and the junction held 0 bases outside the gene matches. Here the CDR3 reads CASSEGLDTGELFF. The DNA of the CDR3 is TGTGCCAGCAGTGAGGGACTAGACACCGGGGAGCTGTTTTTT.

The table lists this clonotype with a few counts. The rearrangement links TRBV10-3 to TRBJ1-4, with D perhaps matching TRBD1 (6 bases). The germline V gene has CDR1 ENHRY and CDR2 SYGVKD. This CDR3 contains 14 residues. The ends were cut back, 3 bases at V and 8 bases at J, with 13 bases in the middle. Written as DNA, the CDR3 is TGTGCCATCAGTGACGGACAGACAGGAGAAAAACTGTTTTTT. This gives the protein CAISDGQTGEKLFF.

The chain employs TRBV12-3 or TRBV12-4 and TRBJ1-2; no clear D gene. V was cut by 2 bases and J by 8 bases, with 12 bases left in between. This CDR3 comprises 13 residues. DNA of the CDR3: TGTGCCAGCAGTTTATTGTCAGGAGGCGGCTACACCTTC. This gives the protein CASSLLSGGGYTF.

This chain joins TRBV12-3 or TRBV12-4 and TRBJ1-6, with D maybe TRBD1 (5 bases). The CDR3 extends over 13 amino acids. V was clipped by 8 bases and J by 4 bases, with 9 bases between them. CDR3 loop: CASGASYNSPLHF. CDR3 sequence (DNA): TGTGCCAGCGGGGCTTCTTATAATTCACCCCTCCACTTT.

The chain combines TRBV7-8 with TRBJ2-5, with 8 bases that match TRBD1. V was pared by 10 bases and J by 5 bases, with 12 bases of the junction left unmatched. Germline V gene sequence: CDR1 SGHVS, CDR2 FQNEAQ. The CDR3 extends over 14 amino acids. This CDR3 is CATFPRGLSETQYF. The CDR3 bases are TGTGCCACCTTCCCCAGGGGGCTATCGGAGACCCAGTACTTC.

This clonotype was seen more than once but under ten times. This sequence joins TRBV20-1 and TRBJ2-7, with no clear D. CDR3 length: 12 residues. V was shortened by 0 bases and J by 3 bases, with 6 bases between the two germline ends. Germline V gives CDR1 DFQATT, CDR2 SNEGSKA (reference sequence). The CDR3 coding sequence is TGCAGTGCTAGAGATGTGAACTACGAGCAGTACTTC. Translated: CSARDVNYEQYF.

This clonotype was observed a handful of times. CDR3 protein: CSARDIQGGNYGYTF. DNA of the CDR3: TGCAGTGCTAGAGATATACAGGGGGGTAACTATGGCTACACCTTC. The chain carries TRBV20-1 and TRBJ1-2; 8 nucleotides agree with TRBD1. This CDR3 spans 15 amino acids. CDR1 is DFQATT and CDR2 is SNEGSKA in the germline V gene (reference sequence). J gave up 1 base and V 0 bases, and 4 bases lay outside the gene matches.

This clonotype was detected a few times. The rearrangement links TRBV4-1 to TRBJ2-2; TRBD1 aligns across 11 bases. The CDR3 loop spans 16 amino acids. Germline values: CDR1 MGHRA, CDR2 YSYEKL. V lost 1 base and J lost 6; bases outside the gene matches: 4. The CDR3 sequence is CASSQGTGGIAGELFF. In DNA form, the CDR3 reads TGCGCCAGCAGCCAAGGGACAGGGGGCATCGCCGGGGAGCTGTTTTTT.

This clonotype has a handful of counts. V and J are TRBV13 and TRBJ2-3; D unclear. The CDR3 loop spans 13 amino acids. With 0 bases removed from V and 4 bases from J, the gap between germline ends came to 5 bases. Germline CDR1 reads PRHDT; CDR2 reads FYEKMQ (reference sequence). For the CDR3, the DNA is TGTGCCAGCAGCTTAGGGGTTCCAGATACGCAGTATTTT. Translating gives CASSLGVPDTQYF.

The V gene is TRBV4-1, the J gene TRBJ2-3; D is perhaps TRBD2 (6 bases). The germline CDR1 and CDR2 sequences are MGHRA and YSYEKL. There are 17 residues in the CDR3. The germline V and J ends were trimmed by 3 bases and 2 bases, with 18 bases remaining between them. The CDR3 loop reads CASSQTGVGGVTDTQYF. The CDR3 nucleotides are TGCGCCAGCAGCCAGACGGGGGTAGGCGGGGTCACAGATACGCAGTATTTT.

The genes are TRBV12-3 or TRBV12-4 and TRBJ1-2, with D uncertain. The CDR3 runs to 12 residues. Trimming stripped 7 bases from V and 0 bases from J, with 6 bases between. CDR3 sequence reads: CASNSANYGYTF. DNA of the CDR3: TGTGCCAGCAATTCAGCTAACTATGGCTACACCTTC.

A few counts support this clonotype. The chain joins TRBV7-2 to TRBJ1-1; the D is unclear. V dropped 1 base and J dropped 3 bases, with 12 bases sitting between them. The CDR3 extends over 15 amino acids. The germline V gene has CDR1 SGHTA and CDR2 FQGNSA. Here the CDR3 reads CASSLDVGSYTEAFF. The CDR3 region has the DNA TGTGCCAGCAGCTTAGACGTGGGCAGTTACACTGAAGCTTTCTTT.

V usage is TRBV12-3 or TRBV12-4 and J usage is TRBJ2-1, with a weak D call TRBD1 (6 bases). The CDR3 is made up of 14 amino acids. The V gene lost 6 bases and the J gene lost 7 bases, with 16 bases spanning the gap. The CDR3 sequence: CASSHPQGKNEQFF. The CDR3 nucleotides read TGTGCCAGCAGCCACCCACAGGGAAAAAATGAGCAGTTCTTC.

V usage is TRBV4-1 and J usage is TRBJ2-4, with TRBD2 matching over 14 bases. The CDR3 length is 17 residues. From germline, CDR1 is MGHRA and CDR2 YSYEKL. After removal of 1 base from V and 4 bases from J, the junction contained 3 bases not matched to a gene. DNA for the CDR3: TGCGCCAGCAGCCAAGGACTAGCGGGAGGGCAGAAAAACATTCAGTACTTC. Its protein product is CASSQGLAGGQKNIQYF.

In nucleotides, the CDR3 is TGTGCCAGCAGGCTTGGACTAGCGGGAGGGACCGGGGAGCTGTTTTTT. This gives the protein CASRLGLAGGTGELFF. The gene calls are TRBV2 and TRBJ2-2; 15 bases fit TRBD2. Germline CDR1 and CDR2: SNHLY and FYNNEI. CDR3 length: 16 amino acids. V lost 6 bases, J lost 5 bases, and 4 bases stayed unmatched.

This sequence joins TRBV12-3 or TRBV12-4 and TRBJ2-3; 12 bases map to TRBD2. After removal of 3 bases from V and 3 bases from J, the junction contained 10 bases not matched to a gene. The CDR3 has 18 amino acids. Written as DNA, the CDR3 is TGTGCCAGCAGTTTGACCTCTAGCGGGAGGGCCGCAACAGATACGCAGTATTTT. Translation gives CASSLTSSGRAATDTQYF.

The CDR3 sequence: CASSPSTGLNQPQHF. The CDR3 DNA reads TGTGCCAGCAGCCCATCGACAGGGCTCAATCAGCCCCAGCATTTT. V is TRBV6-2 or TRBV6-3 and J is TRBJ1-5; the match to TRBD1 covers 7 bases. J lost 3 bases, V lost 6 bases, and 8 bases had no gene match. This CDR3 is 15 amino acids long. Germline loops: CDR1 MNHEY, CDR2 SVGEGT.

The V gene is TRBV20-1, the J gene TRBJ2-3; D uncertain. V was trimmed by 6 bases and J by 4 bases, leaving 14 bases between them. Per the germline V gene, CDR1 is DFQATT and CDR2 is SNEGSKA (reference sequence). This CDR3 comprises 13 residues. The chain's CDR3 is CSALTLGADTQYF. CDR3 in DNA: TGCAGTGCCCTGACCCTTGGCGCAGATACGCAGTATTTT.

This clonotype has only a few counts. CDR3 nucleotide sequence: TGTGCCAGCAGGTATACCTACGAGCAGTACTTC. It codes for CASRYTYEQYF. The J gene is TRBJ2-7, the V gene TRBV6-2 or TRBV6-3; D unresolved. The CDR3 runs to 11 residues. V was shortened by 6 bases and J by 2 bases, with 5 bases between the two germline ends. Looked up from germline, CDR1 is MNHEY and CDR2 is SVGEGT.

This clonotype was recorded a few times. V is TRBV7-9 and J is TRBJ1-1; TRBD1 might be the D (6 bases). Germline lookup yields CDR1 SEHNR and CDR2 FQNEAQ (reference sequence). The CDR3 spans 17 residues. Trimming left V 5 bases short and J 0 bases short, with 19 bases between. CDR3: CASSTEGGGELNTEAFF. In DNA form, the CDR3 reads TGTGCCAGCAGCACTGAGGGGGGGGGCGAGTTGAACACTGAAGCTTTCTTT.